This TCR beta chain was sequenced during a study of spatial heterogeneity in lung cancer. Background on the study: Fewer alpha-chain than beta-chain sequences were consistently detected.

Time point given: blood at routine non-recurrence follow-up after resection. Unique molecular identifiers, one per molecule, were present on every TCR cDNA molecule. TCRdb ran MiXCR on the 5' RACE reads and lists one entry per CDR3 protein. The data show 50,000 or so distinct CDR3 sequences, approximately 12% seen once. Germline assignment: CDR1 DFQATT and CDR2 SNEGSKA (reference sequence). V was pared by 5 bases and J by 6 bases, with 7 bases of the junction left unmatched. The CDR3 is 14 amino acids. The chain is built from TRBV20-1 and TRBJ1-4, with 9 bases aligning to TRBD1. The clonotype comes from a male donor with early-stage non-small cell lung cancer. Sequencing was performed on PBMCs, taken at follow-up. The CDR3, as DNA: TGCAGTGCTTCCCGGGACAGGGTTGATGAAAAACTGTTTTTT. The encoded protein is CSASRDRVDEKLFF.